The clone carrying this T cell receptor (beta chain) has more than one count but fewer than ten. The data were taken from a study of blood T cell repertoires in COVID-19. Study as a whole: Whether acute or convalescent, the COVID-19 samples came from the United States, Italy and Spain.

CDR1 PRHDT and CDR2 FYEKMQ come from the germline V gene (reference sequence). CDR3 length equals 12 residues. V lost 2 bases and J 6 bases, leaving 7 bases between the germline ends. Study members were between about 18 and 95 years old and lived in around 24 US regions. Grouping used clinical history reported by participants in a survey and questionnaire. In the original workflow: How many nucleated cells were present was estimated from reference gene primer amplification. The protocol was immunoSEQ multiplex PCR, while the TCRdb copy is restricted to in-frame clones and leaves out a portion. V and J calls and clone size are those listed in that table; D and trimming were worked out from the DNA. Altogether hundreds of thousands of clones are present, around 85% being singletons, with the ten largest covering around 2.5%.

Sequencing input: PBMCs or T cells enriched from blood (not recorded which). The rearrangement joins TRBV13 to TRBJ1-1; no definite D call. The sequence came from a woman between 45 and 65 years old who had recovered from COVID-19. The CDR3 region is CASSLYPAEAFF. As DNA, the CDR3 is TGTGCCAGCAGCTTATACCCAGCTGAAGCTTTCTTT. Full variable domain (missing parts from reference TRBV13 and TRBJ1-1): AAGVIQSPRHLIKEKRETATLKCYPIPRHDTVYWYQQGPGQDPQFLISFYEKMQSDKGSIPDRFSAQQFSDYHSELNMSSLELGDSALYFCASSLYPAEAFFGQGTRLTVV.